This T cell receptor (beta chain) was found in a study of graft-versus-host responses after intestinal transplantation. Study context: Each transplant was multivisceral, liver-intestinal, or isolated intestinal.

Study-level findings and limits: Within allografts, high graft-versus-host to host-versus-graft clonal ratios were seen among patients with graft-donor T cell macrochimerism. Early after transplant, HvG clones declined as circulating GvH clones peaked. Ileal or blood samples showed some GvH clones first, and such clones were also found in recipient marrow.

In the case of this clone: Its antigen is not identified.

The CDR3 totals 17 residues. Looked up from germline, CDR1 is SNHLY and CDR2 is FYNNEI. The V and J ends lost 2 bases and 2 bases respectively, with 16 bases between them. The protocol was immunoSEQ multiplex PCR, while the TCRdb copy is restricted to in-frame clones and leaves out a portion. The repertoire consists of 70,000 or so clones, with approximately 80% occurring once and the leading ten covering approximately 0.39%. The material was unstimulated CD4+ T cells sorted from spleen or lymph node cells, obtained before transplant. The genes are TRBV2 and TRBJ1-3; weak D call: TRBD1 (5 bases). The source of this sequence is a human donor who was the organ donor for an intestinal transplant. The CDR3 loop is CASSETGRRMAGNTIYF. CDR3 nucleotide sequence: TGTGCCAGCAGTGAAACAGGACGTAGAATGGCTGGAAACACCATATATTTT.